This T cell receptor (beta chain) was profiled in a study of blood T cell repertoires in COVID-19. Overall study context: The United States, Italy and Spain provided the acute and convalescent COVID-19 samples.

The CDR3 runs to 13 residues. The V end was cut by 2 bases, the J end by 0 bases, with 4 bases between. This clone was seen a few times. Sequencing used immunoSEQ multiplex PCR; TCRdb keeps in-frame clones, though not all of them. Of 250,000 to 300,000 clones listed, roughly 89% were seen once; the top ten hold under 9.5%. Material for sequencing was PBMCs or T cells enriched from blood (not recorded which). The receptor's source is a middle-aged man who had recovered from COVID-19. This chain links TRBV12-3 or TRBV12-4 with TRBJ1-1; no definite D call. CDR3 nucleotides: TGTGCCAGCAGTTTAACGGTGAACACTGAAGCTTTCTTT. Amino acids: CASSLTVNTEAFF.